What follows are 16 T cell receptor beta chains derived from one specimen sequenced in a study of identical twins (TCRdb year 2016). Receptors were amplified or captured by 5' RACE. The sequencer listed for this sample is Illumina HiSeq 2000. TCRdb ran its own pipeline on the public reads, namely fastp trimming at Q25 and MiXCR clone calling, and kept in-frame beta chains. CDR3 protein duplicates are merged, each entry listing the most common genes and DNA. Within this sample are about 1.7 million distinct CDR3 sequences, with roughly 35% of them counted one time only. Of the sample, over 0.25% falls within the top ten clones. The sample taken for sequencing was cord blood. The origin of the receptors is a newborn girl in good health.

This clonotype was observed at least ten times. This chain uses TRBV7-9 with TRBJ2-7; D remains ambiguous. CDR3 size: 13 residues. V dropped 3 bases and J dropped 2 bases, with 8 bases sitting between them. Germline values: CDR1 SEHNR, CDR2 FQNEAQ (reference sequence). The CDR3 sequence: CASSFLGTYEQYF. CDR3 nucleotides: TGTGCCAGCAGCTTTCTAGGTACCTACGAGCAGTACTTC.

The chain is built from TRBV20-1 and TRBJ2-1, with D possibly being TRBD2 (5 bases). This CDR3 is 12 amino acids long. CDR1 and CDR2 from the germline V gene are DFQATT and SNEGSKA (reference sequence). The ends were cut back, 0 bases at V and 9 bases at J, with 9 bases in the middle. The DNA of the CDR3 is TGCAGTGCTAGAGATCGAGGGAGTGAGCAGTTCTTC. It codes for CSARDRGSEQFF.

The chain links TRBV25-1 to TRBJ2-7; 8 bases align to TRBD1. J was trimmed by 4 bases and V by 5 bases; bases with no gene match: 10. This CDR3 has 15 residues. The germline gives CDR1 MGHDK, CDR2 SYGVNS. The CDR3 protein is CASSLGGDRGYEQYF. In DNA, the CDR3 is TGTGCCAGCAGTCTAGGAGGTGACAGGGGTTACGAGCAGTACTTC.

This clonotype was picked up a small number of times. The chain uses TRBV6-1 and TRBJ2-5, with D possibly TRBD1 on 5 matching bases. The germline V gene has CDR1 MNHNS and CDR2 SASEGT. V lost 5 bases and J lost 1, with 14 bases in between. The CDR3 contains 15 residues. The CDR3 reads CASSSQQASQETQYF. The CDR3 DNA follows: TGTGCCAGCAGTTCCCAACAGGCCAGCCAAGAGACCCAGTACTTC.

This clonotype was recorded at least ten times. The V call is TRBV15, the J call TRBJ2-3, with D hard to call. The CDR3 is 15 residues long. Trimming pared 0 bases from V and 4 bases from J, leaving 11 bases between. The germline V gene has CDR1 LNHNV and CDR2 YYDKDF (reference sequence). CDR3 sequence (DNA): TGTGCCACCAGCAGAGATCCCGGAAGGGCAGATACGCAGTATTTT. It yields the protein CATSRDPGRADTQYF.

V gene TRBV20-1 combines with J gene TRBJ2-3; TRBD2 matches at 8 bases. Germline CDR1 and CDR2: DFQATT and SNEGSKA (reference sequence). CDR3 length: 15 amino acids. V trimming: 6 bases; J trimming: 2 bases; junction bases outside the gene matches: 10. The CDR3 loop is CSARNGGGHTDTQYF. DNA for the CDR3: TGCAGTGCCCGGAACGGGGGGGGACACACAGATACGCAGTATTTT.

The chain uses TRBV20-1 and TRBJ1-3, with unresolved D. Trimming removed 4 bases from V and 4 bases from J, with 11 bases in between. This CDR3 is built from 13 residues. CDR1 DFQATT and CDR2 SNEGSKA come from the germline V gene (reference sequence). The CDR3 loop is CSATGEDGNTIYF. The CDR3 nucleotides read TGCAGTGCTACCGGGGAGGACGGAAACACCATATATTTT.

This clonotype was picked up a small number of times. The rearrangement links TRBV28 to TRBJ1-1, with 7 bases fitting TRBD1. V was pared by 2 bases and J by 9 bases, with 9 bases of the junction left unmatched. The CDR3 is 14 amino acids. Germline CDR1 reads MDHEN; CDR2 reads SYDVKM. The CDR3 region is CASSLPGTALKAFF. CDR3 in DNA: TGTGCCAGCAGTTTACCTGGGACAGCCCTAAAAGCTTTCTTT.

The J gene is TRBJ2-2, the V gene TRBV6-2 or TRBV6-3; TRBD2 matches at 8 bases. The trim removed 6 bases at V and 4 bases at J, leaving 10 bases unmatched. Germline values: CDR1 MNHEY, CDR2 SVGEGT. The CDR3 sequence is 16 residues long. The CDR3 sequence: CASRKTGTSTTGELFF. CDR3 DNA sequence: TGTGCCAGCAGAAAAACCGGGACTAGTACCACCGGGGAGCTGTTTTTT.

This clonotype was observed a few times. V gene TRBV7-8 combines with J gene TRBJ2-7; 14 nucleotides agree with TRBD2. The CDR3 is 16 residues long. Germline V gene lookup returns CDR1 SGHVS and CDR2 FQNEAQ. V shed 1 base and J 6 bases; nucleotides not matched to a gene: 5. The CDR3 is CASSLGTGTSGSEQYF. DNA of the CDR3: TGTGCCAGCAGCTTAGGGACAGGGACTAGCGGGAGCGAGCAGTACTTC.

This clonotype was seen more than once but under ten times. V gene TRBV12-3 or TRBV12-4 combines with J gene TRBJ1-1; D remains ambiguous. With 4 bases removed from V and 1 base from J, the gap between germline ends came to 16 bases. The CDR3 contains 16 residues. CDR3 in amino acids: CASSSLAPDPNTEAFF. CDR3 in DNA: TGTGCCAGCAGTTCTCTAGCGCCGGACCCGAACACTGAAGCTTTCTTT.

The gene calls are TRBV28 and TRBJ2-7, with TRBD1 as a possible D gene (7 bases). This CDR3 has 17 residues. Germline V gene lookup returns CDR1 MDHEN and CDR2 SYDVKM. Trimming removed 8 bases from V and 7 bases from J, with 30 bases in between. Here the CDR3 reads CASGLSLTGPSYNEQYF. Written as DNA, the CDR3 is TGTGCCAGCGGACTATCATTGACAGGGCCTTCCTACAATGAGCAGTACTTC.

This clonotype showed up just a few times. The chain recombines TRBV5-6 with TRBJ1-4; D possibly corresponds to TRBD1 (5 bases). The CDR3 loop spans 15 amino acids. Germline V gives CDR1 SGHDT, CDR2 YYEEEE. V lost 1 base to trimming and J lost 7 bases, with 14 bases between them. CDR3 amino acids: CASSLRQGRIEKLFF. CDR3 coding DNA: TGTGCCAGCAGCTTGCGGCAGGGACGAATTGAAAAACTGTTTTTT.

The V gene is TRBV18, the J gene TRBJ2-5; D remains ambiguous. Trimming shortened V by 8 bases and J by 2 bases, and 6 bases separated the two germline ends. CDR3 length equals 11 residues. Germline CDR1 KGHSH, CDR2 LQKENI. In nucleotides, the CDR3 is TGTGCCAGCGTACTTCAAGAGACCCAGTACTTC. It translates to CASVLQETQYF.

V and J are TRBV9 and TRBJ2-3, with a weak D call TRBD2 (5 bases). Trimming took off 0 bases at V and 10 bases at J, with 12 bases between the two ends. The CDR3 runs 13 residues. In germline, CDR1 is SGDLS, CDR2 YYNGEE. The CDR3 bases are TGTGCCAGCAGCGTAGTCGGGAAGTCGGCGCAGTATTTT. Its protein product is CASSVVGKSAQYF.

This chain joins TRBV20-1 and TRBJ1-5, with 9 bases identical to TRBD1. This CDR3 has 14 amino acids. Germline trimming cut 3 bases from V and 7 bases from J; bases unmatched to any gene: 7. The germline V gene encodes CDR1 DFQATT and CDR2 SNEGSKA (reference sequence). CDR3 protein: CSARSWDRDQPQHF. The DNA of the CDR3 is TGCAGTGCTAGGTCATGGGACAGGGACCAGCCCCAGCATTTT.